Listed here are 21 T cell receptor beta chains from one sample, sequenced in a study of T cells after yellow fever vaccination. TCRdb recomputed calls from the 5' RACE reads with MiXCR, one row per CDR3 protein. This table has some 400,000 distinct CDR3 sequences, around 19% appearing once. The specimen was PBMCs, collected before the yellow fever booster vaccination. The receptors originated from a man younger than 30 who received the YFV17D yellow fever vaccine.

This chain connects TRBV5-1 to TRBJ1-1, with TRBD1 matching 9 bases. This CDR3 comprises 14 residues. In germline, CDR1 is SGHRS, CDR2 YFSETQ. V was pared by 3 bases and J by 11 bases, with 11 bases of the junction left unmatched. In DNA, the CDR3 is TGCGCCAGCAGCTGGGGACAGGGCCTTCCATGGGCTTTCTTT. Translation: CASSWGQGLPWAFF.

This clonotype has more than one count but fewer than ten. V and J are TRBV3-1 and TRBJ2-1, with 8 bases aligning to TRBD1. CDR1 and CDR2 from the germline V gene are LGHDT and YNNKEL (reference sequence). The J segment lost 6 bases and the V segment lost 1 base, leaving 5 bases of the junction unmatched. The CDR3 extends over 15 amino acids. The CDR3 nucleotides read TGTGCCAGCAGCCAAGTAGGACAGGGACTCAATGAGCAGTTCTTC. This codes for CASSQVGQGLNEQFF.

This clonotype has a handful of counts. The chain uses TRBV12-3 or TRBV12-4 and TRBJ1-2, with unresolved D. V shed 2 bases and J shed 3 bases, with 7 bases lying between them. The CDR3 contains 13 residues. Written as DNA, the CDR3 is TGTGCCAGCAGTTTAAAAAGTTACTATGGCTACACCTTC. This encodes CASSLKSYYGYTF.

This clonotype was seen more than once but under ten times. The chain recombines TRBV18 with TRBJ1-1; no definite D call. This CDR3 contains 15 residues. Between the trimmed V and J ends, which lost 3 bases and 5 bases, there was a span of 16 bases. Per germline, CDR1 KGHSH and CDR2 LQKENI. The CDR3 here is CASSPASGQRTEAFF. CDR3 nucleotide sequence: TGTGCCAGCTCACCGGCATCCGGGCAGCGGACTGAAGCTTTCTTT.

The V call is TRBV20-1, the J call TRBJ2-7; the D is unclear. The DNA matches TRBJ2-1 better at its end, which makes the J call doubtful. This CDR3 comprises 12 residues. Germline V CDR1 and CDR2: DFQATT, SNEGSKA (reference sequence). The CDR3 coding sequence is TGCAGTGCTAGAGGGCAGACCTACGAGCAGTTCTTC. It encodes CSARGQTYEQFF.

This clonotype was picked up a small number of times. The V gene is TRBV16, the J gene TRBJ1-5; unclear D gene. Trimming removed 0 bases from V and 4 bases from J, with 7 bases in between. This CDR3 comprises 14 residues. Germline CDR1 is KGHSY and CDR2 is FQNENV. CDR3 sequence: CASSQSAGNQPQHF. CDR3 DNA: TGTGCCAGCAGCCAATCGGCTGGGAATCAGCCCCAGCATTTT.

The rearrangement joins TRBV6-5 to TRBJ2-5; 13 bases map to TRBD2. Trimming took 5 bases from V and 2 from J; bases not matched to a gene: 5. Germline loops: CDR1 MNHEY, CDR2 SVGAGI. This CDR3 is 16 amino acids long. In DNA form, the CDR3 reads TGTGCCAGCAGTCGGACTAGCGGGGGCCTTCAAGAGACCCAGTACTTC. Translated, it gives CASSRTSGGLQETQYF.

This clonotype came up a few times. The rearrangement links TRBV6-1 to TRBJ2-3; D remains unclear. Trimming took off 4 bases at V and 4 bases at J, with 12 bases between the two ends. This CDR3 is built from 14 residues. Germline CDR1 is MNHNS and CDR2 is SASEGT. The CDR3 sequence: CASSAGSVPDTQYF. In DNA, the CDR3 is TGTGCCAGCAGTGCCGGGTCGGTCCCAGATACGCAGTATTTT.

This chain connects TRBV3-1 to TRBJ1-2; D possibly corresponds to TRBD1 (5 bases). Germline-derived CDR1 and CDR2 are LGHDT and YNNKEL (reference sequence). Trimming pared 2 bases from V and 4 bases from J, leaving 8 bases between. This CDR3 comprises 13 residues. CDR3 sequence reads: CASSQPGPYGYTF. DNA of the CDR3: TGTGCCAGCAGCCAACCGGGACCCTATGGCTACACCTTC.

The chain recombines TRBV20-1 with TRBJ2-5; TRBD1 might be the D (5 bases). Looked up from germline, CDR1 is DFQATT and CDR2 is SNEGSKA (reference sequence). CDR3 length equals 14 residues. The V and J ends lost 0 bases and 0 bases respectively, with 8 bases between them. Here the CDR3 DNA reads TGCAGTGCTAGAGATAGGGGCCACCAAGAGACCCAGTACTTC. This sequence encodes CSARDRGHQETQYF.

J is TRBJ1-1 and V is TRBV5-5, with 7 positions matching TRBD1. J gave up 10 bases and V 6 bases, and 12 bases lay outside the gene matches. Germline CDR1 SGHKS, CDR2 YYEKEE (reference sequence). CDR3 length equals 13 residues. The CDR3 sequence: CASNDRVTPRAFF. The CDR3 nucleotides read TGTGCCAGCAACGACAGGGTGACCCCCCGAGCTTTCTTT. The variable domain in full, with the rest retrieved from reference TRBV5-5 and TRBJ1-1, is DAGVTQSPTHLIKTRGQQVTLRCSPISGHKSVSWYQQVLGQGPQFIFQYYEKEERGRGNFPDRFSARQFPNYSSELNVNALLLGDSALYLCASNDRVTPRAFFGQGTRLTVV.

The J gene is TRBJ2-7, the V gene TRBV5-1; tentative D call: TRBD1 (6 bases). The V and J ends lost 1 base and 0 bases respectively, with 11 bases between them. From germline, CDR1 is SGHRS and CDR2 YFSETQ. CDR3 length: 15 amino acids. The DNA for the CDR3 is TGCGCCAGCAGCTTGCGGGACACCTTCTCCTACGAGCAGTACTTC. It codes for CASSLRDTFSYEQYF.

This clonotype turned up a few times. The chain recombines TRBV6-2 or TRBV6-3 with TRBJ2-7; 8 bases match TRBD1. There are 13 residues in the CDR3. Losses at the gene ends were 4 bases for V and 6 bases for J; bases not matched to a gene: 5. The germline V gene has CDR1 MNHEY and CDR2 SVGEGT. The DNA of the CDR3 is TGTGCCAGCAGTTCCCGGACAGGGAGCGAGCAGTACTTC. Its protein product is CASSSRTGSEQYF.

This clonotype has a handful of counts. This chain connects TRBV7-3 to TRBJ2-5; 9 positions match TRBD2. Germline assignment: CDR1 SGHTA and CDR2 FQGTGA. Trimming at V came to 5 bases and at J to 5 bases, leaving 6 bases not matched to a gene. The CDR3 contains 14 residues. CDR3 sequence: CASSERGAGETQYF. CDR3 DNA sequence: TGTGCCAGCAGCGAGCGGGGGGCTGGGGAGACCCAGTACTTC.

This sequence joins TRBV5-5 and TRBJ1-6; D call uncertain. There are 16 residues in the CDR3. CDR1 is SGHKS, CDR2 YYEKEE, per germline (reference sequence). V was shortened by 1 base and J by 14 bases, with 22 bases between the two germline ends. The CDR3 loop is CASSLSDKLGFWALHF. The CDR3 bases are TGTGCCAGCAGCTTGTCAGATAAACTGGGGTTTTGGGCCCTCCACTTT.

This chain joins TRBV4-1 and TRBJ1-2, with TRBD1 as a possible D gene (6 bases). V shed 3 bases and J shed 7 bases, with 15 bases lying between them. CDR1 is MGHRA, CDR2 YSYEKL, per germline. The CDR3 is 14 amino acids. CDR3 sequence: CASSHGAGALGYTF. CDR3 nucleotides: TGCGCCAGCAGCCACGGGGCGGGGGCACTTGGCTACACCTTC.

The rearrangement joins TRBV3-1 to TRBJ1-4; no clear D. Germline lookup yields CDR1 LGHDT and CDR2 YNNKEL (reference sequence). V was clipped by 2 bases and J by 3 bases, with 7 bases between them. This CDR3 region has 14 residues. CDR3 sequence: CASSQRGSNEKLFF. In DNA, the CDR3 is TGTGCCAGCAGCCAAAGAGGATCTAATGAAAAACTGTTTTTT. The full variable domain, with the rest looked up from reference TRBV3-1 and TRBJ1-4, is DTAVSQTPKYLVTQMGNDKSIKCEQNLGHDTMYWYKQDSKKFLKIMFSYNNKELIINETVPNRFSPKSPDKAHLNLHINSLELGDSAVYFCASSQRGSNEKLFFGSGTQLSVL.

The rearrangement uses TRBV3-1 and TRBJ2-3; 10 bases match TRBD2. The germline gives CDR1 LGHDT, CDR2 YNNKEL (reference sequence). V lost 4 bases and J lost 6; bases outside the gene matches: 10. This CDR3 spans 16 amino acids. This chain's CDR3 is CASSRILAGSLDTQYF. The DNA of the CDR3 is TGTGCCAGCAGCCGAATACTAGCGGGAAGTCTTGATACGCAGTATTTT.

J is TRBJ2-1 and V is TRBV12-3 or TRBV12-4; D perhaps matches TRBD2 (6 bases). With 3 bases removed from V and 8 bases from J, the gap between germline ends came to 14 bases. This CDR3 is 14 amino acids long. For the CDR3, the DNA is TGTGCCAGCAGTTTCTGGCTAGGCGGGGATGAGCAGTTCTTC. Translating gives CASSFWLGGDEQFF.

This clonotype was observed a single time. A much larger clone differs from this one at a single base, so this may be a read error. J is TRBJ2-7 and V is TRBV20-1, with D tentatively TRBD2 (5 bases). The CDR3 is 15 amino acids. Per the germline V gene, CDR1 is DFQATT and CDR2 is SNEGSKA (reference sequence). CDR3 loop: CSAPIPGPAVYEEYF. In nucleotides, the CDR3 is TGCAGTGCTCCGATTCCCGGGCCAGCGGTTTACGAGGAGTACTTC.

This chain links TRBV12-3 or TRBV12-4 with TRBJ1-1; D gene unclear. The length of the CDR3 is 14 residues. V shed 6 bases and J shed 6 bases, with 17 bases lying between them. The CDR3 nucleotides read TGTGCCAGCAGGTATCTTAGCGGAGGCGCTGAAGCTTTCTTT. Translation: CASRYLSGGAEAFF.